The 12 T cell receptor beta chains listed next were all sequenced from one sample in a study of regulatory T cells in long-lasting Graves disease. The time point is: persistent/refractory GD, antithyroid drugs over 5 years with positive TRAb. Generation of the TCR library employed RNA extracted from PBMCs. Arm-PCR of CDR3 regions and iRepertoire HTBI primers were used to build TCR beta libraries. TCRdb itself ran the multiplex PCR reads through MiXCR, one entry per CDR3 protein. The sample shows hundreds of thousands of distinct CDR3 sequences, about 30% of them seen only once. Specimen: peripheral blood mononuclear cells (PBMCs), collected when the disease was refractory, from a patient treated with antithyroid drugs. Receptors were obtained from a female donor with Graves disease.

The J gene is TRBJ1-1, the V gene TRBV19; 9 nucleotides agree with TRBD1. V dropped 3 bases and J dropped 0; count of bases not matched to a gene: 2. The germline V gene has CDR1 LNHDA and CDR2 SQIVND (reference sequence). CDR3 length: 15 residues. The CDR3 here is CASSMGQGVNTEAFF. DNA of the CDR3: TGTGCCAGTAGTATGGGACAGGGTGTGAACACTGAAGCTTTCTTT.

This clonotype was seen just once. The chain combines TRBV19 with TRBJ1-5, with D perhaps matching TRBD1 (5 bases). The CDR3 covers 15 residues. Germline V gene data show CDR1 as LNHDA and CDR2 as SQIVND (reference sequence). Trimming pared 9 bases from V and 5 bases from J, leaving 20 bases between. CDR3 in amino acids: CASKGRQNGYQPQHF. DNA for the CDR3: TGTGCCAGCAAGGGGAGACAGAATGGTTATCAGCCCCAGCATTTT.

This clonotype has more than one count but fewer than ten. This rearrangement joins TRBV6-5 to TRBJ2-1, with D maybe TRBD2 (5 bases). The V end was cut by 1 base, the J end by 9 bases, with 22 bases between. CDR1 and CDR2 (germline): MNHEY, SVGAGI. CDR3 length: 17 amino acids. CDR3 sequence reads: CASSYFGFEGAPSEQFF. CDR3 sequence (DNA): TGTGCCAGCAGTTACTTTGGTTTTGAGGGAGCACCTAGTGAGCAGTTCTTC.

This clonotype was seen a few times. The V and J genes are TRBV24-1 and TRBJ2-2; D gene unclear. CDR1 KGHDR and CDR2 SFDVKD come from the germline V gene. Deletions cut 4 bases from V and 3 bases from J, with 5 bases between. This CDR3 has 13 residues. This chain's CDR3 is CATSDLYTGELFF. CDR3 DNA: TGTGCCACCAGTGACCTCTACACCGGGGAGCTGTTTTTT.

The CDR3 DNA reads as TGTGCCAGCAGCTTGGTACCCCTAGCGGGGAGTACCGGGGAGCTGTTTTTT. It translates to CASSLVPLAGSTGELFF. This rearrangement joins TRBV5-5 to TRBJ2-2, with 9 positions matching TRBD2. The CDR3 is 17 amino acids. Germline V lookup: CDR1 SGHKS, CDR2 YYEKEE (reference sequence). Trimming took 0 bases from V and 5 from J; bases not matched to a gene: 8.

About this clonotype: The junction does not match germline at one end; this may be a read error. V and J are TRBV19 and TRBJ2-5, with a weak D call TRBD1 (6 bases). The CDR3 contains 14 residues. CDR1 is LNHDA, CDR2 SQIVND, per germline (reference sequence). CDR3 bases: TGTGCCAGTAGTATTGGGGGCAGCCAAGGGACCCAGTACTTC. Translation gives CASSIGGSQGTQYF.

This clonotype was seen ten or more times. The CDR3 coding sequence is TGTGCCATCAGTGATTCCGGCGTGGGCCCGAGGGAAGAGACCCAGTACTTC. Its translation is CAISDSGVGPREETQYF. This sequence joins TRBV10-3 and TRBJ2-5; D is possibly TRBD2 (5 bases). Trimming pared 3 bases from V and 3 bases from J, leaving 20 bases between. CDR3 length: 17 amino acids. Germline loops: CDR1 ENHRY, CDR2 SYGVKD.

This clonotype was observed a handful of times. Here the CDR3 reads CASSQGLRNTEAFF. CDR3 in DNA: TGTGCCAGTAGCCAAGGGTTAAGGAACACTGAAGCTTTCTTT. J is TRBJ1-1 and V is TRBV19; D unclear. The CDR3 runs 14 residues. Trimming cost V 6 bases and J 1 base, with 12 bases left between them. Germline assignment: CDR1 LNHDA and CDR2 SQIVND (reference sequence).

CDR3: CASSLRLRGFEKLFF. CDR3 coding DNA: TGTGCCAGCAGCTTACGTTTACGGGGTTTCGAAAAACTGTTTTTT. This chain connects TRBV7-2 to TRBJ1-4; D ambiguous. Germline lookup yields CDR1 SGHTA and CDR2 FQGNSA. The CDR3 spans 15 residues. Trimming pared 2 bases from V and 8 bases from J, leaving 15 bases between.

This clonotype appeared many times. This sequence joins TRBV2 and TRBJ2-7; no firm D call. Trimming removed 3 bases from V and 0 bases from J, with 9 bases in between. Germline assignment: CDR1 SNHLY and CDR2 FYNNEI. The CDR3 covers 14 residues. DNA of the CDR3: TGTGCCAGCAGTGAGGGCACAACCTCCTACGAGCAGTACTTC. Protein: CASSEGTTSYEQYF.

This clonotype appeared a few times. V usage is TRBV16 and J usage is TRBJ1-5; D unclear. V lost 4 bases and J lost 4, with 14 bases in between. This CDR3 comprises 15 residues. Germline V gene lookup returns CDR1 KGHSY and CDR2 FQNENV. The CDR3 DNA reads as TGTGCCAGCAGCCTTTCCACCAAGATTAATCAGCCCCAGCATTTT. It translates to CASSLSTKINQPQHF.

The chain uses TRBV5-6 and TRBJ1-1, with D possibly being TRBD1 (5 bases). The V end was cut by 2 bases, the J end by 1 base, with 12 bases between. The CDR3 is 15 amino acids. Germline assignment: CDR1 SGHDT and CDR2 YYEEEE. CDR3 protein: CASSFGQGGNTEAFF. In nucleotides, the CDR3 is TGTGCCAGCAGCTTCGGGCAGGGTGGGAACACTGAAGCTTTCTTT.